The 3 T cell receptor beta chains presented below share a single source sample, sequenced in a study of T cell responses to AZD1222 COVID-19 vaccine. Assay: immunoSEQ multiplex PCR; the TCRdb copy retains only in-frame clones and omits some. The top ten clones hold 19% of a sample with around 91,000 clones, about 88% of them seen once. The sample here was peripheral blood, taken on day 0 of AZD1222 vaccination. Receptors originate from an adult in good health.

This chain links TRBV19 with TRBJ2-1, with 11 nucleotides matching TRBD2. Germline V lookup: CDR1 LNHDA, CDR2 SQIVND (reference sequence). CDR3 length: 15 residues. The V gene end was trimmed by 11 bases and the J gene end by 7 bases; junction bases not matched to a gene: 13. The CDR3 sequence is CASSLAGGMENEQFF. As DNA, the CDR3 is TGTGCCTCTTCCCTAGCGGGAGGAATGGAAAATGAGCAGTTCTTC.

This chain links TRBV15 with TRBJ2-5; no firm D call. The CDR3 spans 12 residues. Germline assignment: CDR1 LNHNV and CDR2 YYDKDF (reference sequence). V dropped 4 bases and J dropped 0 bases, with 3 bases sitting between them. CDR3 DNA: TGTGCCACCAGCACTCACCAAGAGACCCAGTACTTC. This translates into CATSTHQETQYF. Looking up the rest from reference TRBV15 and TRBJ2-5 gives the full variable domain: DAMVIQNPRYQVTQFGKPVTLSCSQTLNHNVMYWYQQKSSQAPKLLFHYYDKDFNNEADTPDNFQSRRPNTSFCFLDIRSPGLGDTAMYLCATSTHQETQYFGPGTRLLVL.

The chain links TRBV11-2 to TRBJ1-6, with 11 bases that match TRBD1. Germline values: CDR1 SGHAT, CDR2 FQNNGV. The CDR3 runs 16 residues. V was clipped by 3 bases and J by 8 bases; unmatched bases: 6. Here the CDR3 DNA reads TGTGCCAGCAGCTTGGGACAGGGGGGGCCAGATTCACCCCTCCACTTT. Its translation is CASSLGQGGPDSPLHF. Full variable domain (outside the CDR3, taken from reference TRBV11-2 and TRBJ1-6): EAGVAQSPRYKIIEKRQSVAFWCNPISGHATLYWYQQILGQGPKLLIQFQNNGVVDDSQLPKDRFSAERLKGVDSTLKIQPAKLEDSAVYLCASSLGQGGPDSPLHFGNGTRLTVT.